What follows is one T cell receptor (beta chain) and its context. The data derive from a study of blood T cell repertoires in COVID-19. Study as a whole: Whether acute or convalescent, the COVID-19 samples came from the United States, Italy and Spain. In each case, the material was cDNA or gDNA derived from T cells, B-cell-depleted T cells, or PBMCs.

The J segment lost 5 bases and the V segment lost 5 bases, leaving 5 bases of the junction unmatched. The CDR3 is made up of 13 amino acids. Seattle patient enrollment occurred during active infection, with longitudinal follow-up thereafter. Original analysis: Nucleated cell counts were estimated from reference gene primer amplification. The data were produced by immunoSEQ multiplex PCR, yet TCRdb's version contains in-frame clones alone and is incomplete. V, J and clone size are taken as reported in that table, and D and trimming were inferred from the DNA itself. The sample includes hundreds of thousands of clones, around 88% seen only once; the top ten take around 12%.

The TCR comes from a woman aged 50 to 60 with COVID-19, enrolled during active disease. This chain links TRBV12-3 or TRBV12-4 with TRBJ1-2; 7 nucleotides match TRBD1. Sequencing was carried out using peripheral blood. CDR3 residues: CASSPGTDYGYTF. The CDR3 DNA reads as TGTGCCAGCAGTCCCGGGACAGATTATGGCTACACCTTC.